One sample yielded the 9 T cell receptor beta chains listed below, sequenced in a study of long-term antiretroviral therapy in people with HIV. The libraries were made with immunoSEQ v3.0 at survey level. Using immunoSEQ multiplex PCR, the repertoire was profiled, and TCRdb retains in-frame clones only, with some absent. The sample lists tens of thousands of clones; around 83% were seen once. Sequenced material: unsorted PBMCs, taken 0.4 years after starting antiretroviral therapy. The receptors derive from a man aged 50 to 59 with HIV.

This clone came up a few times. CDR3: CASKQGGGTNYGYTF. The CDR3 nucleotides are TGTGCCAGCAAACAGGGGGGCGGCACGAACTATGGCTACACCTTC. The V call is TRBV2, the J call TRBJ1-2; 8 bases line up with TRBD1. Trimming took 7 bases from V and 2 from J; bases not matched to a gene: 9. The CDR3 loop spans 15 amino acids. Germline V gives CDR1 SNHLY, CDR2 FYNNEI.

This chain connects TRBV19 to TRBJ1-5; D unclear. The V end was cut by 1 base, the J end by 0 bases, with 7 bases between. Germline V gene data show CDR1 as LNHDA and CDR2 as SQIVND (reference sequence). This CDR3 has 15 residues. The CDR3 region is CASSIGQISNQPQHF. The CDR3 DNA follows: TGTGCCAGTAGTATAGGTCAGATTAGCAATCAGCCCCAGCATTTT.

The rearrangement joins TRBV4-1 to TRBJ1-2; no clear D gene. Looked up from germline, CDR1 is MGHRA and CDR2 is YSYEKL. Trimming took 4 bases from V and 0 from J, leaving 12 bases between them. The CDR3 is 15 residues long. The CDR3 loop reads CASSPEGRPNYGYTF. The CDR3 DNA sequence: TGCGCCAGCAGCCCCGAAGGGAGGCCTAACTATGGCTACACCTTC.

The chain links TRBV7-9 to TRBJ1-2; no reliable D call. Germline lookup yields CDR1 SEHNR and CDR2 FQNEAQ (reference sequence). The CDR3 runs 15 residues. Trimming took off 5 bases at V and 4 bases at J, with 17 bases between the two ends. The CDR3 here is CASSRDRDRGYGYTF. For the CDR3, the DNA is TGTGCCAGCAGCAGAGACCGCGATCGGGGCTATGGCTACACCTTC. The entire variable domain, with the rest obtained from reference TRBV7-9 and TRBJ1-2, is as follows: DTGVSQNPRHKITKRGQNVTFRCDPISEHNRLYWYRQTLGQGPEFLTYFQNEAQLEKSRLLSDRFSAERPKGSFSTLEIQRTEQGDSAMYLCASSRDRDRGYGYTFGSGTRLTVV.

This chain joins TRBV30 and TRBJ2-1; 14 nucleotides align to TRBD2. CDR3 length: 15 amino acids. Trimming at V came to 0 bases and at J to 8 bases, leaving 3 bases not matched to a gene. Germline-derived CDR1 and CDR2 are GTSNPN and SVGIG (reference sequence). The CDR3, as DNA: TGTGCCTGGAGTGTAGGGACTAGCGGGGGAGATGAGCAGTTCTTC. Amino acid sequence: CAWSVGTSGGDEQFF.

The chain has TRBV28 and TRBJ1-1; TRBD1 matches 9 bases. After removal of 3 bases from V and 1 base from J, the junction contained 3 bases not matched to a gene. Germline V CDR1 and CDR2: MDHEN, SYDVKM. The CDR3 contains 15 residues. The CDR3: CASSFRDRANTEAFF. The DNA for the CDR3 is TGTGCCAGCAGTTTCCGGGACAGGGCGAACACTGAAGCTTTCTTT.

The rearrangement uses TRBV6-5 and TRBJ1-3, with no clear D. The CDR3 length is 13 residues. V shed 5 bases and J shed 0 bases, with 5 bases lying between them. The V gene's germline CDR1 is MNHEY and CDR2 SVGAGI. CDR3 nucleotide sequence: TGTGCCAGCAGTGAAAACTCTGGAAACACCATATATTTT. Its translation: CASSENSGNTIYF.

The rearrangement links TRBV30 to TRBJ1-3; 9 bases map to TRBD1. Germline V CDR1 and CDR2: GTSNPN, SVGIG (reference sequence). CDR3 length: 13 residues. V shed 4 bases and J 4 bases; nucleotides not matched to a gene: 2. CDR3 nucleotide sequence: TGTGCCTGGAATGACAGGGGGGGAAACACCATATATTTT. Protein product: CAWNDRGGNTIYF.

The chain has TRBV7-2 and TRBJ2-3; D is undetermined. V lost 3 bases and J lost 4, with 8 bases in between. Germline values: CDR1 SGHTA, CDR2 FQGNSA. The CDR3 extends over 13 amino acids. The DNA of the CDR3 is TGTGCCAGCAGCTTGATGAAAGCAGATACGCAGTATTTT. This translates into CASSLMKADTQYF.